This entry features one T cell receptor (beta chain) sequence. There are a few counts of this clonotype. Its specific antigen is unknown. The input lacks base qualities; no much larger clone sits a single base away. Systemically healthy Caucasian individuals from Russia, some 36 in total and aged about 6 to 95 years, were included as donors. Ten milliliters of peripheral blood were drawn from each donor into EDTA-treated Vacutainer tubes. Ficoll-Paque density-gradient centrifugation was used to isolate PBMCs, with at least 6.5 million per sample. Trizol reagent was used to extract total RNA from PBMCs, with at least 6 micrograms per sample. For every donor, flow cytometry on a PBMC aliquot measured the percentage of naive CD45RAhigh/CD27high T cells. The method behind the library was 5' RACE. TCRdb records Illumina HiSeq 2500 as the sequencer. The second PCR ran for roughly 7 to 12 cycles and used a J-beta primer mix along with a sample-barcoded 5' primer. A unique molecular identifier was introduced onto each TCR beta cDNA molecule by a template-switch 5' adaptor carrying 12 random nucleotides. At least 2.5 million CDR3-containing paired-end reads were obtained from each sample. The Mint cDNA synthesis kit, primed by a TRBC-specific oligonucleotide, was used to synthesize first-strand cDNA from all RNA. After uracil-DNA glycosylase treatment, a first 18-cycle PCR used universal primers M1SS and BC2_uni_R on all cDNA. The original methods were these. For normalization, 1 million high-quality reads, each with a distinct molecular identifier, were randomly selected from each sample. Reads sharing molecular identifiers were discarded rather than binned into consensus sequences. CDR3 identification, clonotype clustering and error correction used MiTCR with a Q25 quality threshold and the strictest error-elimination algorithm. A nonparametric unseen species model using Euler transformation provided a lower-bound estimate of total TCR beta diversity. The public reads were quality trimmed at Q25 with fastp and then assembled into clones with MiXCR by TCRdb, keeping productive beta chains. Duplicate CDR3 protein sequences are folded into a single record with the most common DNA and genes. TCRdb assigned the V and J calls; the authors' analysis was not used. This sample is represented by roughly 680,000 distinct CDR3 sequences; roughly 21% of them were singletons. Roughly 3.6% of the sample is in the top ten clones.

This record belongs to a study of blood T cells in healthy people across ages (dated by TCRdb to the mid-2010s). For context, the study as a whole: In model experiments, template switching captured about one uniquely barcoded TCR beta cDNA molecule for every two T cells. Donors of different ages were randomly distributed across sequencing lanes to avoid experimental bias. Age-related changes in TCR beta repertoire diversity were measured in the study by deep sequencing normalized with unique cDNA molecular identifiers. Donors were grouped into four age groups: young (average approximately 16 years), middle-aged (roughly 38), aged (around 56) and long-lived (less than 85). The study analyzed two additional independent replicas of 1 million unique cDNA reads from the same blood draw for two donors, one aged 18 to 30 and one aged 80 or older.

The paper as a whole reports these results and caveats: Observed TCR beta diversity per million T cells fell roughly linearly with age, and a significant reduction was already apparent by age roughly 41. The percentage of naive T cells measured by flow cytometry correlated strongly with observed TCR beta diversity. Compared with the aged group, the long-lived group had more naive CD4+ T cells, fewer expanded clones and increased TCR diversity, a pattern suggesting age selection. Because the CMV infection status of the donors was unknown, age-related changes in expanded clonotypes may potentially have been confounded. Bulk unsorted PBMC profiling prevented conclusive comparison of naive and antigen-experienced compartments. Estimates of total diversity based on one million sequenced T cells were regarded as lower bounds and as underestimates.

The receptor's source is a man between 65 and 85 years old in good health. Sequencing was carried out using blood.

The bases are TGTGCCACCAGTTACAGGACAGGGGACGAGCAGTACTTC. It translates as CATSYRTGDEQYF. The chain is assembled from TRBV15 and TRBJ2-7, with TRBD1 identical over 9 junction bases. Reading the germline V gene (reference sequence) gives CDR1 LNHNV and CDR2 YYDKDF. V ends up 6 bases short and J 5 bases short, with an unmatched junction base count of 5. The CDR3 starts with the cysteine, ends with the phenylalanine, and has 13 residues. CDR3 DNA only is kept here, 39 bases in frame from base 1.